Listed below are T cell receptor beta chains from one sample, sequenced in a study of blood T cell repertoires in COVID-19. Measured with immunoSEQ multiplex PCR; TCRdb has only the in-frame clones, and not every one. In the table there are tens of thousands of clones, roughly 80% of which are singletons. The specimen sequenced was peripheral blood. These receptors were obtained from a human donor in a cohort sampled during active or convalescent COVID-19. CDR3s include the opening cysteine and the closing phenylalanine or tryptophan. D genes are given only for firm matches. Clone size is stated in some rows and not others, as once, few, many or a class when expanded.

cdr3_aa: CASNAGGPWDEQFF
cdr3_nt: TGTGCCAGCAACGCGGGGGGGCCATGGGATGAGCAGTTCTTC
clone_size: -
v_call: TRBV3-1/TRBV3-2
cdr3_length: 14
d_call: TRBD2
j_call: TRBJ2-1

cdr3_aa: CASSYSTDSLYGYTF
cdr3_nt: TGTGCCAGCAGTTACTCGACTGACTCCCTCTATGGCTACACCTTC
clone_size: -
v_call: TRBV6-2/TRBV6-3
cdr3_length: 15
d_call: -
j_call: TRBJ1-2

cdr3_aa: CASSFQGSANTEAFF
cdr3_nt: TGTGCCAGCAGTTTTCAGGGATCAGCGAACACTGAAGCTTTCTTT
clone_size: -
v_call: TRBV28
cdr3_length: 15
d_call: -
j_call: TRBJ1-1

cdr3_aa: CAISDTGTASDTQYF
cdr3_nt: TGTGCCATCAGTGATACCGGGACAGCTTCAGATACGCAGTATTTT
clone_size: -
v_call: TRBV10-3
cdr3_length: 15
d_call: TRBD1
j_call: TRBJ2-3

cdr3_aa: CASSEIGVQGYGYTF
cdr3_nt: TGTGCCAGCAGTGAAATCGGAGTCCAGGGCTATGGCTACACCTTC
clone_size: -
v_call: TRBV6-1
cdr3_length: 15
d_call: -
j_call: TRBJ1-2

cdr3_aa: CASSLAASGSYEQYF
cdr3_nt: TGTGCCAGCAGCTTAGCGGCTAGCGGGAGTTACGAGCAGTACTTC
clone_size: few
v_call: TRBV11-2
cdr3_length: 15
d_call: TRBD2
j_call: TRBJ2-7

cdr3_aa: CASSQDLSGGPNEQFF
cdr3_nt: TGTGCCAGCAGCCAAGATTTGAGCGGGGGGCCCAATGAGCAGTTCTTC
clone_size: -
v_call: TRBV4-2
cdr3_length: 16
d_call: TRBD2
j_call: TRBJ2-1

cdr3_aa: CASSYSTGGLNNEQFF
cdr3_nt: TGTGCCAGCAGTTACTCAACGGGGGGGTTAAACAATGAGCAGTTCTTC
clone_size: -
v_call: TRBV6-2/TRBV6-3
cdr3_length: 16
d_call: TRBD2
j_call: TRBJ2-1

cdr3_aa: CASSVSGLLSGNTIYF
cdr3_nt: TGTGCCAGCAGCGTAAGCGGACTCCTCTCTGGAAACACCATATATTTT
clone_size: once
v_call: TRBV9
cdr3_length: 16
d_call: -
j_call: TRBJ1-3

cdr3_aa: CASSQDGLAGFTDTQYF
cdr3_nt: TGCGCCAGCAGCCAAGACGGACTAGCGGGCTTCACAGATACGCAGTATTTT
clone_size: -
v_call: TRBV4-3
cdr3_length: 17
d_call: TRBD2
j_call: TRBJ2-3

cdr3_aa: CASSRTSFADEQYF
cdr3_nt: TGTGCCAGCAGTCGGACTAGTTTTGCCGACGAGCAGTACTTC
clone_size: -
v_call: TRBV6-5
cdr3_length: 14
d_call: TRBD2
j_call: TRBJ2-7

cdr3_aa: CASSLSGGPLNPGMFF
cdr3_nt: TGTGCCAGCAGTCTGTCCGGAGGGCCCCTCAACCCTGGGATGTTCTTC
clone_size: -
v_call: TRBV27
cdr3_length: 16
d_call: -
j_call: TRBJ2-1

cdr3_aa: CASSILNTIYF
cdr3_nt: TGTGCCAGTAGTATCTTAAACACCATATATTTT
clone_size: -
v_call: TRBV19
cdr3_length: 11
d_call: -
j_call: TRBJ1-3

cdr3_aa: CASSYSRGQGHKALTDTQYF
cdr3_nt: TGTGCCAGCAGTTACTCAAGGGGACAGGGGCATAAGGCTCTCACAGATACGCAGTATTTT
clone_size: -
v_call: TRBV6-2/TRBV6-3
cdr3_length: 20
d_call: TRBD1
j_call: TRBJ2-3

cdr3_aa: CASSAREYTNEKLFF
cdr3_nt: TGTGCCAGCAGCGCCCGGGAATATACTAATGAAAAACTGTTTTTT
clone_size: -
v_call: TRBV13
cdr3_length: 15
d_call: -
j_call: TRBJ1-4

cdr3_aa: CATSAATGITGELFF
cdr3_nt: TGTGCCACCAGTGCCGCGACAGGGATCACCGGGGAGCTGTTTTTT
clone_size: -
v_call: TRBV24-1
cdr3_length: 15
d_call: TRBD1
j_call: TRBJ2-2

cdr3_aa: CASSPRDRAKYF
cdr3_nt: TGTGCCAGCAGCCCCCGGGACAGGGCCAAGTACTTC
clone_size: -
v_call: TRBV3-1/TRBV3-2
cdr3_length: 12
d_call: TRBD1
j_call: TRBJ2-7

cdr3_aa: CASSLGGARRVQHF
cdr3_nt: TGTGCCAGCAGCTTGGGAGGGGCGCGACGGGTCCAGCATTTT
clone_size: few
v_call: TRBV7-2
cdr3_length: 14
d_call: -
j_call: TRBJ1-5

cdr3_aa: CASSRTSGGAVTQYF
cdr3_nt: TGTGCCAGCAGCCGGACTAGCGGGGGGGCGGTGACCCAGTACTTC
clone_size: -
v_call: TRBV6-2/TRBV6-3
cdr3_length: 15
d_call: TRBD2
j_call: TRBJ2-5

cdr3_aa: CASSLLSGVTGELFF
cdr3_nt: TGTGCCAGCAGCTTACTAAGCGGGGTCACCGGGGAGCTGTTTTTT
clone_size: -
v_call: TRBV11-1
cdr3_length: 15
d_call: TRBD2
j_call: TRBJ2-2

cdr3_aa: CASSKRGGGNSEAFF
cdr3_nt: TGTGCCAGCTCGAAAAGGGGGGGAGGGAACAGTGAAGCTTTCTTT
clone_size: -
v_call: TRBV6-5
cdr3_length: 15
d_call: -
j_call: TRBJ1-1

cdr3_aa: CASSLRFTDTQYF
cdr3_nt: TGTGCCAGCAGCCTTCGGTTCACAGATACGCAGTATTTT
clone_size: few
v_call: TRBV11-2
cdr3_length: 13
d_call: -
j_call: TRBJ2-3

cdr3_aa: CASSLVVGTANNSPLHF
cdr3_nt: TGCGCCAGCAGCTTGGTTGTGGGGACAGCTAATAATTCACCCCTCCACTTT
clone_size: few
v_call: TRBV5-1
cdr3_length: 17
d_call: TRBD1
j_call: TRBJ1-6

cdr3_aa: CARSGGSNSPLHF
cdr3_nt: TGTGCCAGGTCCGGGGGGTCTAATTCACCCCTCCACTTT
clone_size: once
v_call: TRBV6-5
cdr3_length: 13
d_call: -
j_call: TRBJ1-6

cdr3_aa: CASSPQGPGASTDTQYF
cdr3_nt: TGTGCCAGCTCACCTCAGGGTCCGGGCGCTAGCACAGATACGCAGTATTTT
clone_size: -
v_call: TRBV18
cdr3_length: 17
d_call: -
j_call: TRBJ2-3

cdr3_aa: CASSADYLTDTQYF
cdr3_nt: TGTGCCAGTAGTGCGGACTATCTCACAGATACGCAGTATTTT
clone_size: -
v_call: TRBV19
cdr3_length: 14
d_call: -
j_call: TRBJ2-3

cdr3_aa: CASSLGGSETEAFF
cdr3_nt: TGTGCCAGCAGCTTAGGAGGTTCGGAGACTGAAGCTTTCTTT
clone_size: medium-sized
v_call: TRBV7-9
cdr3_length: 14
d_call: -
j_call: TRBJ1-1

cdr3_aa: CASSPSRAGNEKLFF
cdr3_nt: TGTGCCAGCTCACCAAGTCGGGCGGGGAATGAAAAACTGTTTTTT
clone_size: -
v_call: TRBV18
cdr3_length: 15
d_call: -
j_call: TRBJ1-4

cdr3_aa: CASSLEFAGTDTQYF
cdr3_nt: TGTGCCAGCAGCTTAGAGTTTGCGGGCACAGATACGCAGTATTTT
clone_size: -
v_call: TRBV7-8
cdr3_length: 15
d_call: -
j_call: TRBJ2-3

cdr3_aa: CAISETGFNYEQYF
cdr3_nt: TGTGCCATCAGTGAGACAGGTTTTAACTACGAGCAGTACTTC
clone_size: -
v_call: TRBV10-3
cdr3_length: 14
d_call: -
j_call: TRBJ2-7

cdr3_aa: CASSLMTGGGQPQHF
cdr3_nt: TGTGCCAGCAGCTTAATGACGGGGGGCGGTCAGCCCCAGCATTTT
clone_size: -
v_call: TRBV7-2
cdr3_length: 15
d_call: -
j_call: TRBJ1-5

cdr3_aa: CASSIPRQGLNYGYTF
cdr3_nt: TGTGCCAGTAGTATACCCCGACAGGGCCTCAACTATGGCTACACCTTC
clone_size: -
v_call: TRBV19
cdr3_length: 16
d_call: TRBD1
j_call: TRBJ1-2

cdr3_aa: CASRMNRFSTDTQYF
cdr3_nt: TGTGCCAGCAGGATGAACAGGTTCAGCACAGATACGCAGTATTTT
clone_size: once
v_call: TRBV7-8
cdr3_length: 15
d_call: -
j_call: TRBJ2-3

cdr3_aa: CASSLTGSTNEKLFF
cdr3_nt: TGTGCCAGCAGCCTGACAGGGTCAACTAATGAAAAACTGTTTTTT
clone_size: few
v_call: TRBV4-2
cdr3_length: 15
d_call: TRBD1
j_call: TRBJ1-4

cdr3_aa: CASSLLTGGLYTQYF
cdr3_nt: TGTGCCAGCAGCTTACTAACGGGGGGGCTATATACGCAGTATTTT
clone_size: -
v_call: TRBV7-9
cdr3_length: 15
d_call: TRBD2
j_call: TRBJ2-3

cdr3_aa: CASSLDGGPLFF
cdr3_nt: TGTGCCAGCAGCCTTGATGGGGGCCCTCTGTTTTTT
clone_size: -
v_call: TRBV7-2
cdr3_length: 12
d_call: -
j_call: TRBJ1-4

cdr3_aa: CATTIGDRAGYTF
cdr3_nt: TGCGCCACCACAATCGGTGACAGGGCCGGCTACACCTTC
clone_size: -
v_call: TRBV5-1
cdr3_length: 13
d_call: TRBD1
j_call: TRBJ1-2

cdr3_aa: CASSYWDIAGEQYF
cdr3_nt: TGTGCCAGCAGTTACTGGGACATTGCAGGCGAGCAGTACTTC
clone_size: -
v_call: TRBV6-2/TRBV6-3
cdr3_length: 14
d_call: -
j_call: TRBJ2-7

cdr3_aa: CAISESSGQLNNSPLHF
cdr3_nt: TGTGCCATCAGTGAGTCGAGTGGGCAGCTAAATAATTCACCCCTCCACTTT
clone_size: -
v_call: TRBV10-3
cdr3_length: 17
d_call: -
j_call: TRBJ1-6

cdr3_aa: CASSQDRREAFF
cdr3_nt: TGCGCCAGCAGCCAAGATAGAAGAGAAGCTTTCTTT
clone_size: -
v_call: TRBV4-3
cdr3_length: 12
d_call: -
j_call: TRBJ1-1

cdr3_aa: CASRPGQGPADTQYF
cdr3_nt: TGTGCCAGCAGACCGGGACAGGGTCCCGCAGATACGCAGTATTTT
clone_size: -
v_call: TRBV2
cdr3_length: 15
d_call: TRBD1
j_call: TRBJ2-3

cdr3_aa: CAWSVLEGGGFYRNNEQFF
cdr3_nt: TGTGCCTGGAGTGTACTAGAGGGCGGGGGCTTTTACAGGAACAATGAGCAGTTCTTC
clone_size: -
v_call: TRBV30
cdr3_length: 19
d_call: -
j_call: TRBJ2-1

cdr3_aa: CAWSAGTGGPNQPQHF
cdr3_nt: TGTGCCTGGAGTGCCGGGACAGGGGGCCCCAATCAGCCCCAGCATTTT
clone_size: -
v_call: TRBV30
cdr3_length: 16
d_call: TRBD1
j_call: TRBJ1-5

cdr3_aa: CASSPRTGSDQPQHF
cdr3_nt: TGTGCCAGCTCACCCCGGACAGGGAGCGATCAGCCCCAGCATTTT
clone_size: -
v_call: TRBV18
cdr3_length: 15
d_call: TRBD1
j_call: TRBJ1-5

cdr3_aa: CASSLGQGNYEQYF
cdr3_nt: TGTGCCAGCAGCTTAGGACAGGGAAACTACGAGCAGTACTTC
clone_size: -
v_call: TRBV7-9
cdr3_length: 14
d_call: TRBD1
j_call: TRBJ2-7